The clone carrying this T cell receptor (beta chain) showed up just a few times. The target antigen is unknown. The sample is drawn from a study of T cell repertoires in cytomegalovirus infection. TCRdb re-called the reads through MiXCR, storing one row per CDR3 protein. The sample records about 920,000 distinct CDR3 sequences, 25% to 40% being singletons. V was pared by 5 bases and J by 0 bases, with 8 bases between. The CDR3 covers 13 residues. CDR1 is LNHDA and CDR2 is SQIVND in the germline V gene (reference sequence). Sequencing used cultured CD8+ T cells from PBMCs, obtained from culture after CMV antigen stimulation. The chain employs TRBV19 and TRBJ2-7; no clear D gene. The TCR comes from a human donor in good health (CMV status not recorded). Some clones in this sample may be carry-over from other donors' samples. The CDR3 coding sequence is TGTGCCAGTAGTGCCGCGTCCTCCTACGAGCAGTACTTC. This codes for CASSAASSYEQYF.